This TCR beta chain was documented in a study of TIL therapy for anti-PD-1-resistant metastatic lung cancer. Overall study context: Median tumor mutation burden was 1.5 mutations per megabase.

V gave up 6 bases and J gave up 4 bases; unmatched junction bases: 18. Germline V gives CDR1 SNHLY, CDR2 FYNNEI. The CDR3 spans 20 residues. Time point here: pre-treatment sample, taken before nivolumab and TIL therapy. The tumor samples were excised metastases, mostly pleural nodules or supraclavicular lymph nodes. The libraries were made with immunoSEQ v3. Measured with immunoSEQ multiplex PCR; TCRdb has only the in-frame clones, and not every one. The sample has more than 20,000 clones; roughly two thirds are singletons. The rearrangement links TRBV2 to TRBJ2-3; 14 bases are a match to TRBD2. This clonotype was sampled from a person aged 25 to 85 with non-small cell lung cancer. Sequences were derived from tumor tissue, sampled at baseline. The CDR3 protein is CASRARTSGGIGPPPDTQYF. CDR3 DNA: TGTGCCAGCAGGGCCCGGACTAGCGGGGGGATTGGTCCCCCACCAGATACGCAGTATTTT.